Below are 26 T cell receptor beta chains sequenced from a single sample in a study of T cell responses to AZD1222 COVID-19 vaccine. Libraries were prepared by immunoSEQ multiplex PCR; TCRdb keeps only in-frame clonotypes and omits some of them. The table has more than 85,000 clones, around 80% seen once; the top ten hold under 25%. Sequencing used peripheral blood, obtained on day 0 of AZD1222 vaccination. These TCRs come from an adult in good health.

This rearrangement joins TRBV12-5 to TRBJ1-1; the D gene is possibly TRBD1 (5 bases). The CDR3 has 13 amino acids. The V gene lost 6 bases and the J gene lost 6 bases, with 14 bases spanning the gap. From germline, CDR1 is LGHNT and CDR2 FRNRAP. The CDR3 protein is CASGVGVGSEAFF. CDR3 nucleotide sequence: TGTGCTAGTGGCGTGGGGGTAGGCTCTGAAGCTTTCTTT.

This clone was picked up a small number of times. The chain combines TRBV6-5 with TRBJ1-2; 8 nucleotides line up with TRBD1. The germline CDR1 and CDR2 sequences are MNHEY and SVGAGI. This CDR3 comprises 14 residues. With V trimmed by 5 bases and J by 4 bases, 6 bases remained unmatched. The CDR3 reads CASSLGQEIYGYTF. The CDR3 DNA reads as TGTGCCAGCAGTCTGGGACAGGAGATCTATGGCTACACCTTC.

The chain links TRBV5-1 to TRBJ1-1; D is unresolved. This CDR3 comprises 13 residues. Between the trimmed V and J ends, which lost 0 bases and 5 bases, there was a span of 8 bases. Germline-derived CDR1 and CDR2 are SGHRS and YFSETQ. The CDR3 reads CASSLGGETEAFF. In DNA, the CDR3 is TGCGCCAGCAGCTTGGGGGGTGAGACTGAAGCTTTCTTT.

The sample holds a few counts of this clone. The CDR3 nucleotides are TGTGCCAGCTCACCGTTGGGACAGGGAACAGATACGCAGTATTTT. Protein sequence: CASSPLGQGTDTQYF. The chain has TRBV18 and TRBJ2-3, with 9 bases fitting TRBD1. V dropped 3 bases and J dropped 3; count of bases not matched to a gene: 4. This CDR3 has 15 amino acids. Germline V gene lookup returns CDR1 KGHSH and CDR2 LQKENI.

This clone was observed a single time. The chain joins TRBV30 to TRBJ1-3; TRBD1 is a possible D gene (5 bases). This CDR3 has 14 amino acids. The V and J ends lost 2 bases and 2 bases respectively, with 10 bases between them. Germline CDR1 and CDR2: GTSNPN and SVGIG (reference sequence). The CDR3 bases are TGTGCCTGGAGTCAGGGTGAACCTGGAAACACCATATATTTT. Translated, it gives CAWSQGEPGNTIYF.

This clone appeared a few times. The CDR3 region has the DNA TGTGCCAGCAGTGGCTTTGGGGGGGGCACAGATACGCAGTATTTT. Amino acids: CASSGFGGGTDTQYF. The chain joins TRBV2 to TRBJ2-3; 7 nucleotides match TRBD2. Germline CDR1 reads SNHLY; CDR2 reads FYNNEI. The CDR3 has 15 residues. Germline trimming cut 4 bases from V and 1 base from J; bases unmatched to any gene: 5.

The gene calls are TRBV14 and TRBJ1-1; tentatively, D is TRBD1 (5 bases). CDR3 length: 14 residues. Germline loops: CDR1 SGHDN, CDR2 FVKESK. V dropped 5 bases and J dropped 3 bases, with 13 bases sitting between them. The CDR3 nucleotides read TGTGCCAGCAGCTCTACACAGGCTTACACTGAAGCTTTCTTT. Protein sequence: CASSSTQAYTEAFF.

This clone showed up just a few times. An end of the junction does not agree with germline; a read error may underlie this. This rearrangement joins TRBV7-7 to TRBJ2-5, with a possible D match to TRBD1 (6 bases). Looked up from germline, CDR1 is SSHAT and CDR2 is FNYEAQ (reference sequence). The CDR3 has 15 amino acids. This CDR3 reads CASSQSRGSQETQYF. For the CDR3, the DNA is TGTGCTAGCAGCCAGTCGAGGGGGTCCCAAGAGACCCAGTACTTC.

This clone was recorded a few times. The chain joins TRBV27 to TRBJ2-2; D unclear. The CDR3 runs 14 residues. Trimming took off 2 bases at V and 4 bases at J, with 8 bases between the two ends. Germline loops: CDR1 MNHEY, CDR2 SMNVEV (reference sequence). CDR3 sequence reads: CASSLIGITGELFF. Here the CDR3 DNA reads TGTGCCAGCAGTTTAATAGGAATCACCGGGGAGCTGTTTTTT.

The J gene is TRBJ1-3, the V gene TRBV7-9; D perhaps matches TRBD1 (6 bases). The germline V gene encodes CDR1 SEHNR and CDR2 FQNEAQ (reference sequence). Trimming stripped 3 bases from V and 1 base from J, with 16 bases between. CDR3 length equals 17 residues. The CDR3 region is CASSFPETGYSGNTIYF. The CDR3 DNA reads TGTGCCAGCAGCTTCCCAGAAACAGGGTATTCTGGAAACACCATATATTTT.

V and J are TRBV18 and TRBJ2-3; unclear D gene. Germline V CDR1 and CDR2: KGHSH, LQKENI. Trimming shortened V by 0 bases and J by 6 bases, and 7 bases separated the two germline ends. The CDR3 spans 13 residues. Here the CDR3 DNA reads TGTGCCAGCTCACCACCGGCATCGGATACGCAGTATTTT. It codes for CASSPPASDTQYF.

This clone was picked up a small number of times. The genes are TRBV11-2 and TRBJ2-5; no firm D call. Trimming stripped 1 base from V and 6 bases from J, with 9 bases between. CDR3 length equals 13 residues. Germline loops: CDR1 SGHAT, CDR2 FQNNGV. The CDR3 spells CASSLGLWQTQYF. The CDR3 DNA follows: TGTGCCAGCAGCTTAGGCCTGTGGCAGACCCAGTACTTC.

V gene TRBV6-5 combines with J gene TRBJ2-1; unclear D gene. The germline V gene encodes CDR1 MNHEY and CDR2 SVGAGI. CDR3 length: 16 amino acids. Trimming took 4 bases from V and 2 from J, leaving 15 bases between them. The CDR3 spells CASSWRRRDPYNEQFF. The CDR3 coding sequence is TGTGCCAGCAGTTGGCGGCGAAGAGATCCCTACAATGAGCAGTTCTTC.

The V and J genes are TRBV2 and TRBJ1-2; 9 positions match TRBD1. The germline gives CDR1 SNHLY, CDR2 FYNNEI. The CDR3 runs to 14 residues. The junction had 4 bases not matched to a gene; V was cut back by 4 bases and J by 4 bases. DNA for the CDR3: TGTGCCAGCAGTGCGGGACAGGGACCCTATGGCTACACCTTC. It specifies CASSAGQGPYGYTF.

This rearrangement joins TRBV27 to TRBJ2-1; 9 bases line up with TRBD2. Germline V lookup: CDR1 MNHEY, CDR2 SMNVEV (reference sequence). The J segment lost 4 bases and the V segment lost 6 bases, leaving 10 bases of the junction unmatched. The CDR3 extends over 16 amino acids. CDR3 nucleotide sequence: TGTGCCAGCAGGAGGTTAGCGGGAGTCGCGTACAATGAGCAGTTCTTC. Its translation: CASRRLAGVAYNEQFF.

The V call is TRBV7-8, the J call TRBJ1-2; the match to TRBD1 covers 8 bases. In germline, CDR1 is SGHVS, CDR2 FQNEAQ. The CDR3 runs 16 residues. After removal of 3 bases from V and 2 bases from J, the junction contained 8 bases not matched to a gene. The CDR3 here is CASSLRTGSHNYGYTF. Here the CDR3 DNA reads TGTGCCAGCAGCTTGCGGACAGGGTCACACAACTATGGCTACACCTTC. The full variable domain, rest sourced from reference TRBV7-8 and TRBJ1-2, is GAGVSQSPRYKVAKRGQDVALRCDPISGHVSLFWYQQALGQGPEFLTYFQNEAQLDKSGLPSDRFFAERPEGSVSTLKIQRTQQEDSAVYLCASSLRTGSHNYGYTFGSGTRLTVV.

This clone came up a few times. This sequence joins TRBV5-1 and TRBJ1-1, with D perhaps matching TRBD1 (5 bases). The germline V and J ends were trimmed by 5 bases and 7 bases, with 15 bases remaining between them. The V gene's germline CDR1 is SGHRS and CDR2 YFSETQ. The length of the CDR3 is 13 residues. In nucleotides, the CDR3 is TGCGCCAGCAGACCCGACAGCGCGGTTGAAGCTTTCTTT. Amino acids: CASRPDSAVEAFF.

This chain joins TRBV15 and TRBJ2-1, with D possibly matching TRBD1 (6 bases). V lost 4 bases to trimming and J lost 10 bases, with 17 bases between them. Germline CDR1 is LNHNV and CDR2 is YYDKDF (reference sequence). This CDR3 is 14 amino acids long. CDR3 nucleotide sequence: TGTGCCACCAGCATCCCGACAGGTTTGGGAGAGCAGTTCTTC. Translation gives CATSIPTGLGEQFF.

This clone appeared a single time. The chain couples TRBV3-1 (or the pseudogene TRBV3-2) to TRBJ2-1, with 8 nucleotides matching TRBD2. Germline CDR1 LGHDT, CDR2 YNNKEL (reference sequence). This CDR3 has 13 amino acids. With 3 bases clipped from V and 6 bases from J, the junction kept 1 base outside the gene matches. CDR3 protein: CASSQRGANEQFF. Here the CDR3 DNA reads TGTGCCAGCAGCCAGCGGGGGGCCAATGAGCAGTTCTTC.

Comment on this clone: This specimen includes other DNA sequences encoding the same CDR3. V usage is TRBV5-1 and J usage is TRBJ1-2, with 8 bases identical to TRBD1. Germline V lookup: CDR1 SGHRS, CDR2 YFSETQ. This CDR3 comprises 13 residues. V lost 2 bases to trimming and J lost 5 bases; unmatched junction nucleotides: 2. CDR3 sequence: CASSLQGEYGYTF. The CDR3 nucleotides are TGCGCCAGCAGCTTACAGGGGGAATATGGCTACACCTTC.

This clone has ten or more counts. The chain carries TRBV28 and TRBJ1-5; 7 bases line up with TRBD1. The V segment lost 7 bases and the J segment 0 bases; nucleotides outside the gene matches: 6. The germline V gene has CDR1 MDHEN and CDR2 SYDVKM. The CDR3 has 15 residues. CDR3 nucleotide sequence: TGTGCCAGCACTCTGACAGGGTATAGCAATCAGCCCCAGCATTTT. This gives the protein CASTLTGYSNQPQHF.

The genes are TRBV7-4 and TRBJ2-5, with D perhaps matching TRBD2 (5 bases). Trimming shortened V by 5 bases and J by 5 bases, and 15 bases separated the two germline ends. CDR1 is SGHVT and CDR2 is SQSDAQ in the germline V gene. The CDR3 totals 14 residues. As DNA, the CDR3 is TGTGCCAGCAGCCCCCATCTTAAGCGGGAGACCCAGTACTTC. Residues: CASSPHLKRETQYF.

This chain links TRBV2 with TRBJ2-1; 13 bases match TRBD2. The CDR3 length is 14 residues. J gave up 5 bases and V 6 bases, and 1 base lay outside the gene matches. Per the germline V gene, CDR1 is SNHLY and CDR2 is FYNNEI. The DNA of the CDR3 is TGTGCCAGCAGCGGGACTAGCGGGAACAATGAGCAGTTCTTC. Its protein is CASSGTSGNNEQFF.

The chain has TRBV10-2 and TRBJ2-7; no clear D. The CDR3 consists of 14 residues. Trimming stripped 6 bases from V and 0 bases from J, with 12 bases between. Germline assignment: CDR1 WSHSY and CDR2 SAAADI. CDR3 sequence reads: CASRGSRSSYEQYF. The CDR3 DNA is TGCGCCAGCAGGGGTTCGAGGAGCTCCTACGAGCAGTACTTC.

The chain carries TRBV7-9 and TRBJ2-5; 7 bases align to TRBD1. The CDR3 consists of 14 residues. CDR1 is SEHNR, CDR2 FQNEAQ, per germline (reference sequence). The V and J ends lost 5 bases and 2 bases, in that order; junction bases with no gene match: 5. CDR3 protein: CASSADREQETQYF. The CDR3 nucleotides are TGTGCCAGCAGCGCCGACAGGGAACAAGAGACCCAGTACTTC.

This clone was counted a single time. This chain uses TRBV4-3 with TRBJ2-1; the D gene is possibly TRBD2 (6 bases). Germline-derived CDR1 and CDR2 are LGHNA and YSLEER. Trimming cost V 1 base and J 7 bases, with 11 bases left between them. CDR3 size: 14 residues. This CDR3 is CASSQVTEGNEQFF. The CDR3 DNA is TGCGCCAGCAGCCAAGTAACGGAGGGGAATGAGCAGTTCTTC.